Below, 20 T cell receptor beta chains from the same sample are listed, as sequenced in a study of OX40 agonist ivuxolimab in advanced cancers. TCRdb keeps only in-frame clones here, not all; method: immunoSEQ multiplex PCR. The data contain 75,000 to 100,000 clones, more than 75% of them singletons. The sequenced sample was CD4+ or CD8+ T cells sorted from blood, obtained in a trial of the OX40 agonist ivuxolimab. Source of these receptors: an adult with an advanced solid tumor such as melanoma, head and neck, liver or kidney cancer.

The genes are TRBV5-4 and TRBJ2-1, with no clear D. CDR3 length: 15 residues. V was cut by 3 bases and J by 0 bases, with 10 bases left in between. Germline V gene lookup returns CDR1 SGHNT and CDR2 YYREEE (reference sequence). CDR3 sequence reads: CASSSPGSSYNEQFF. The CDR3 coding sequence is TGTGCCAGCAGCTCCCCCGGTAGCTCCTACAATGAGCAGTTCTTC. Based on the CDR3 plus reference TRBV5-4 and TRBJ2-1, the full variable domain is ETGVTQSPTHLIKTRGQQVTLRCSSQSGHNTVSWYQQALGQGPQFIFQYYREEENGRGNFPPRFSGLQFPNYSSELNVNALELDDSALYLCASSSPGSSYNEQFFGPGTRLTVL.

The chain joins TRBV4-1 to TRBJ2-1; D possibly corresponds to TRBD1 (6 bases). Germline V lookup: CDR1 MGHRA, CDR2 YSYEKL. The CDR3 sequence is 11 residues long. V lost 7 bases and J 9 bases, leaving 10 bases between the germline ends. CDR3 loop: CASKQGAEQFF. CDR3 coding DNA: TGCGCCAGCAAACAGGGTGCTGAGCAGTTCTTC.

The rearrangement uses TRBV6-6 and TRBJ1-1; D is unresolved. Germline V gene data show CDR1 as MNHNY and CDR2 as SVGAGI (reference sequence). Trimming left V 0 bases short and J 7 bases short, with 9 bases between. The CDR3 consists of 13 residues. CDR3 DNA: TGTGCCAGCAGTTACTCGAAGGAGGGTGAAGCTTTCTTT. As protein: CASSYSKEGEAFF.

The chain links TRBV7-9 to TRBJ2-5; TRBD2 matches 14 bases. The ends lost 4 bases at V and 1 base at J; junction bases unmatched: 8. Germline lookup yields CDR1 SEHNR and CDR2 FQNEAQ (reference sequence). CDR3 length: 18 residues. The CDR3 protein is CASSSGQGTSGGQETQYF. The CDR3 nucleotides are TGTGCCAGCAGCTCGGGACAGGGGACTAGCGGGGGCCAAGAGACCCAGTACTTC.

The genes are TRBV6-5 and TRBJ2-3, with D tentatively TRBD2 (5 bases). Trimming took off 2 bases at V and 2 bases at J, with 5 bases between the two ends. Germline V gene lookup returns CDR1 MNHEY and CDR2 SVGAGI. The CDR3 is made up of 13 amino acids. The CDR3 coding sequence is TGTGCCAGCAGTTACGACTACACAGATACGCAGTATTTT. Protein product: CASSYDYTDTQYF.

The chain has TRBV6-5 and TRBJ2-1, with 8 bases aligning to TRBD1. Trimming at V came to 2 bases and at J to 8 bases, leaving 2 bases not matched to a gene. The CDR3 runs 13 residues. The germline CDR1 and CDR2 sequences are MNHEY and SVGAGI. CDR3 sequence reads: CASSYDRGHEQFF. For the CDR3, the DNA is TGTGCCAGCAGTTACGACAGGGGCCATGAGCAGTTCTTC.

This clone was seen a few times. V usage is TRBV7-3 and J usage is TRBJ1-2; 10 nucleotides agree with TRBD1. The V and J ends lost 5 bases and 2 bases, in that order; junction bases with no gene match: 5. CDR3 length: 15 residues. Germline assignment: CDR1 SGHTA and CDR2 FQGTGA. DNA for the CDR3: TGTGCCAGCAGCCCGACAGGGGGCGGGAACTATGGCTACACCTTC. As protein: CASSPTGGGNYGYTF.

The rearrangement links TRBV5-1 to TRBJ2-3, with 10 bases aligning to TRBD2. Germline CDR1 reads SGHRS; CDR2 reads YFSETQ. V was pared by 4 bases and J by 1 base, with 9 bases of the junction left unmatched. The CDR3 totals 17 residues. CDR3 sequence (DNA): TGCGCCAGCAGCCACTTGAGGCTAGCGGGGGGCACAGATACGCAGTATTTT. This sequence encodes CASSHLRLAGGTDTQYF.

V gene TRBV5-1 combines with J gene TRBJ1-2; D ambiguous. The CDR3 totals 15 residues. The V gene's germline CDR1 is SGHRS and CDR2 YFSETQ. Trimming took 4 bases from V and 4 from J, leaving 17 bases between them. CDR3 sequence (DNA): TGCGCCAGCAGCCCCGACGGGTTTTCGGCCTATGGCTACACCTTC. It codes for CASSPDGFSAYGYTF.

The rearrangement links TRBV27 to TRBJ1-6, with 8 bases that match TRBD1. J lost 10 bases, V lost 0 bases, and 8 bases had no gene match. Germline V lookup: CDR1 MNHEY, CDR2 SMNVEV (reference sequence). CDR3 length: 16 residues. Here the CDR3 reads CASSLSIGQGGSPLHF. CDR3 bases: TGTGCCAGCAGTTTATCGATCGGACAGGGTGGGTCACCCCTCCACTTT.

CDR3: CAIMTGTSEDTQYF. The CDR3 region has the DNA TGTGCCATCATGACCGGGACTAGCGAGGATACGCAGTATTTT. The gene calls are TRBV10-3 and TRBJ2-3; TRBD2 aligns across 10 bases. This CDR3 region has 14 residues. Germline assignment: CDR1 ENHRY and CDR2 SYGVKD. After removal of 7 bases from V and 6 bases from J, the junction contained 7 bases not matched to a gene.

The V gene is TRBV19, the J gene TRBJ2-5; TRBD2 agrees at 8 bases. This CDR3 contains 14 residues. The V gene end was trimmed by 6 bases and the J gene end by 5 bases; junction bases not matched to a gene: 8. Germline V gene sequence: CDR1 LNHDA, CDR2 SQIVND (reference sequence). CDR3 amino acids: CASSRAGVRETQYF. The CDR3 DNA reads TGTGCCAGTAGCCGAGCGGGGGTACGGGAGACCCAGTACTTC. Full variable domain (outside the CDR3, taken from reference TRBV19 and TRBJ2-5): DGGITQSPKYLFRKEGQNVTLSCEQNLNHDAMYWYRQDPGQGLRLIYYSQIVNDFQKGDIAEGYSVSREKKESFPLTVTSAQKNPTAFYLCASSRAGVRETQYFGPGTRLLVL.

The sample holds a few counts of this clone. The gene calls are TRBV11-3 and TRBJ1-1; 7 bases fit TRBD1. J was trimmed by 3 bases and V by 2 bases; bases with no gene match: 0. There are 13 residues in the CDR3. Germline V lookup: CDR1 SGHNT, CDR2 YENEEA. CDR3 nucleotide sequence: TGTGCCAGCAGCTTAACAGGGGACACTGAAGCTTTCTTT. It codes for CASSLTGDTEAFF. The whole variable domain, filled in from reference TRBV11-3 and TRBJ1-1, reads EAGVVQSPRYKIIEKKQPVAFWCNPISGHNTLYWYLQNLGQGPELLIRYENEEAVDDSQLPKDRFSAERLKGVDSTLKIQPAELGDSAVYLCASSLTGDTEAFFGQGTRLTVV.

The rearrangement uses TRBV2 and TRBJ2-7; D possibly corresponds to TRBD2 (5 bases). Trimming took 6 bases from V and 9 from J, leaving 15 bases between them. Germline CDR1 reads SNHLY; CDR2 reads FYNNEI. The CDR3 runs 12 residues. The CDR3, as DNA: TGTGCCAGCAGCGACGTTCCTAGCCGGCAGTACGTC. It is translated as CASSDVPSRQYV.

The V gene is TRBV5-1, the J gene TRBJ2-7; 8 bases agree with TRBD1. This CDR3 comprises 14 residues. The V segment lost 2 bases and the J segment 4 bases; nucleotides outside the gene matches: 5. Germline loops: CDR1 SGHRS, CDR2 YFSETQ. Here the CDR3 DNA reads TGCGCCAGCAGCTTCGGTGACAGGGGATACGAGCAGTACTTC. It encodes CASSFGDRGYEQYF.

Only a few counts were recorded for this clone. In nucleotides, the CDR3 is TGTGCCAGCAGCTTGTTATCAGGGACCCAGTACTTC. Amino acid sequence: CASSLLSGTQYF. The chain combines TRBV5-5 with TRBJ2-5; the D is unclear. V dropped 1 base and J dropped 7 bases, with 8 bases sitting between them. From germline, CDR1 is SGHKS and CDR2 YYEKEE (reference sequence). The CDR3 is made up of 12 amino acids.

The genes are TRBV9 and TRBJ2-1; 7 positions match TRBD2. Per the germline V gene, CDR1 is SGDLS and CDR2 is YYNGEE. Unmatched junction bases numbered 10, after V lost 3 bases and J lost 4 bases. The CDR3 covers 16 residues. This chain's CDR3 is CASSAGRGEGYNEQFF. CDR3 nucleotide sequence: TGTGCCAGCAGCGCAGGACGGGGGGAGGGATACAATGAGCAGTTCTTC.

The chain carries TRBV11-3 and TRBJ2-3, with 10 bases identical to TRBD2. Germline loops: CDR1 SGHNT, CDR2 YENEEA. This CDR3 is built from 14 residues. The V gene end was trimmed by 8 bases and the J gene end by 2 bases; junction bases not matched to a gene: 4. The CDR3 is CASSSGGNTDTQYF. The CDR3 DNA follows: TGTGCCAGCTCTAGCGGGGGAAACACAGATACGCAGTATTTT.

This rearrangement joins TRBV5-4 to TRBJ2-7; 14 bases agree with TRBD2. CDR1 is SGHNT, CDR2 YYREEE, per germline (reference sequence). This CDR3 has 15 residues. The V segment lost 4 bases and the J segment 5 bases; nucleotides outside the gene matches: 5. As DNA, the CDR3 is TGTGCCAGCAGCACGACTAGCGGGGGGGCCAACGAGCAGTACTTC. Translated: CASSTTSGGANEQYF.

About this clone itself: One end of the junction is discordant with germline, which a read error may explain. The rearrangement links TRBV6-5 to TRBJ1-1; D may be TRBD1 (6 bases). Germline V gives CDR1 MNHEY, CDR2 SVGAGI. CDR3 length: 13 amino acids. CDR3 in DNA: TGTGCCAGCAGTTACACGACGGTGGGGGCAGCCCCCTTT. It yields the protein CASSYTTVGAAPF.